Sequencing of this TCR beta chain was carried out in a study of T cell responses to AZD1222 COVID-19 vaccine. The data were produced by immunoSEQ multiplex PCR, yet TCRdb's version contains in-frame clones alone and is incomplete. The sample lists about 130,000 clones, around 90% occurring once. The germline CDR1 and CDR2 sequences are PRHDT and FYEKMQ (reference sequence). Trimming removed 4 bases at V and 4 bases at J, with 23 bases between. CDR3 length equals 17 residues. Sample: peripheral blood, taken on day 0 of AZD1222 vaccination. The sequence derives from an adult in good health. The chain links TRBV13 to TRBJ2-7; D gene unclear. DNA for the CDR3: TGTGCCAGCAGCTCCCAAAGACTGACCGAGAACCTTTACGAGCAGTACTTC. This sequence encodes CASSSQRLTENLYEQYF.